The 27 T cell receptor beta chains presented below share a single source sample, sequenced in a study of Tregs in tolerant kidney transplant recipients. Assay used: immunoSEQ multiplex PCR; TCRdb lists only in-frame clones, some missing. The sample data list about 2,000 clones. Their recognized antigens are unknown. After about 6 days with irradiated graft donor PBMCs, CFSE-labeled recipient PBMCs were FACS-sorted. The material was CD4+ T cells from blood cultured with allogeneic cells, obtained before the transplant. The source of these receptors is a human patient who received a combined kidney and bone marrow transplant.

This clone is deemed medium-sized by its frequency. The read comes to an end 3 residues before the CDR3 does, leaving the germline J gene to fill in the end. This chain joins TRBV29-1 and TRBJ2-2; D is possibly TRBD1 (8 bases). Germline V gene sequence: CDR1 SQVTM, CDR2 ANQGSEA. Deletions cut 2 bases from V and 2 bases from J, with 18 bases between. The CDR3 runs 17 residues. The CDR3 reads CSVEPQTGEGNTGELFF. CDR3 DNA, as far as it was read: TGCAGCGTTGAACCCCAGACAGGGGAGGGTAACACCGGGGAG.

Of note for this clone: The observed sequence ends 3 residues before the CDR3 terminus, with the missing tail filled in from the germline J gene. The V gene is TRBV5-1, the J gene TRBJ2-5; TRBD1 matches 7 bases. After removal of 4 bases from V and 5 bases from J, the junction contained 11 bases not matched to a gene. The CDR3 spans 15 residues. In germline, CDR1 is SGHRS, CDR2 YFSETQ. CDR3: CASSENRGPGETQYF. The DNA read from the CDR3 is TGCGCCAGCAGCGAAAACAGGGGCCCGGGGGAGACC.

In the case of this clone: The read gets to within 3 residues of the CDR3 end, and the germline J gene fills in the rest. This chain uses TRBV6-2 or TRBV6-3 with TRBJ1-1, with D possibly being TRBD1 (5 bases). CDR3 length: 16 amino acids. Germline assignment: CDR1 MNHEY and CDR2 SVGEGT. The DNA read from the CDR3 is TGTGCCAGCAGGGTTACCCGGGACTACCTCGGATACGAG. Its protein is CASRVTRDYLGYE. The complete CDR3 protein is CASRVTRDYLGYEAFF.

On this clone itself: The sequenced fragment ends 3 residues before the CDR3 boundary, so the rest is inferred from the germline J gene. V gene TRBV20-1 combines with J gene TRBJ2-1; D is possibly TRBD2 (6 bases). Germline values: CDR1 DFQATT, CDR2 SNEGSKA (reference sequence). This CDR3 region has 13 residues. V gave up 0 bases and J gave up 9 bases, with 12 bases separating them. CDR3 DNA, as far as it was read: TGCAGTGCTAGAGATTCGGTCGGGGGTGAG. It encodes CSARDSVGGE. The whole CDR3 sequence is CSARDSVGGEQFF.

This clone is classed as medium-sized by frequency. The CDR3 goes on 3 residues after the read ends, and that part is filled in from the germline J gene. V gene TRBV2 combines with J gene TRBJ1-2; D might be TRBD1 (5 bases). This CDR3 has 11 residues. The germline CDR1 and CDR2 sequences are SNHLY and FYNNEI. This chain's CDR3 is CASSVGEGYTF. The DNA read from the CDR3 is TGTGCCAGCAGTGTAGGGGAAGGC.

With regard to this clone: Read coverage stops 3 residues before the CDR3 terminus; the germline J gene supplies the remainder. The chain has TRBV5-4 and TRBJ2-1, with TRBD1 identical over 10 bases. CDR1 is SGHNT, CDR2 YYREEE, per germline (reference sequence). After removal of 2 bases from V and 6 bases from J, the junction contained 2 bases not matched to a gene. The CDR3 sequence is 14 residues long. The covered CDR3 bases are TGTGCCAGCAGCTTCGGACAGGGGGGCAATGAG. Amino acids: CASSFGQGGNE. The full CDR3 reads CASSFGQGGNEQFF.

This clone registers medium-sized by frequency. With the read ending 3 residues before the CDR3 end, the germline J gene is used to fill in that end. The chain links TRBV18 to TRBJ1-3, with D hard to call. This CDR3 is built from 15 residues. V gave up 7 bases and J gave up 0 bases, with 13 bases separating them. Germline V lookup: CDR1 KGHSH, CDR2 LQKENI. The CDR3 sequence is CASCLGPNSGNTIYF. The DNA read from the CDR3 is TGTGCCAGCTGCCTTGGGCCGAACTCTGGAAACACC.

Considering frequency, this clone is medium-sized. Read data end 3 residues before the CDR3 end; the end is taken from the germline J gene. The chain recombines TRBV7-8 with TRBJ2-1; TRBD1 matches at 7 bases. The V gene's germline CDR1 is SGHVS and CDR2 FQNEAQ. The CDR3 covers 15 residues. V dropped 5 bases and J dropped 3; count of bases not matched to a gene: 7. CDR3 protein: CASSPRGPDYNEQFF. The CDR3 bases that were read are TGTGCCAGCAGCCCAAGGGGGCCCGACTACAATGAG.

About this clone: Coverage ceases 3 residues before the CDR3 finishes, and the germline J gene fills in the end. The chain couples TRBV19 to TRBJ1-1; no firm D call. V was pared by 1 base and J by 4 bases, with 13 bases between. Germline values: CDR1 LNHDA, CDR2 SQIVND (reference sequence). This CDR3 is built from 15 residues. CDR3 protein: CASSIGPRGFTEAFF. CDR3 DNA, as far as it was read: TGTGCCAGTAGTATAGGCCCCCGGGGTTTCACTGAA. Looking up the rest from reference TRBV19 and TRBJ1-1 gives the full variable domain: DGGITQSPKYLFRKEGQNVTLSCEQNLNHDAMYWYRQDPGQGLRLIYYSQIVNDFQKGDIAEGYSVSREKKESFPLTVTSAQKNPTAFYLCASSIGPRGFTEAFFGQGTRLTVV.

With regard to this clone: Read coverage stops 3 residues before the CDR3 terminus; the germline J gene supplies the remainder. The genes are TRBV7-2 and TRBJ2-5; 12 bases line up with TRBD1. This CDR3 has 15 residues. V lost 5 bases and J lost 7; bases outside the gene matches: 8. Looked up from germline, CDR1 is SGHTA and CDR2 is FQGNSA. The CDR3 region is CASSPGTGGSATQYF. Partial CDR3 DNA: TGTGCCAGCAGCCCAGGGACAGGGGGCTCCGCGACC.

This clone counts as medium-sized by frequency. The CDR3 protein is CATSTRVTGGELFF. The covered CDR3 bases are TGTGCCACCAGCACCAGGGTCACGGGCGGGGAG. The V gene is TRBV15, the J gene TRBJ2-2; possible D gene TRBD1, 5 bases. The read is 3 residues too short to cover the CDR3 end, so that end is filled in from the germline J gene. Germline V CDR1 and CDR2: LNHNV, YYDKDF (reference sequence). The CDR3 covers 14 residues. The V and J ends lost 4 bases and 7 bases respectively, with 13 bases between them.

Regarding this clone: The read ends 3 residues shy of where the CDR3 ends; the end is completed using the germline J gene. The chain couples TRBV20-1 to TRBJ1-1; no definite D call. The CDR3 spans 12 residues. Trimming took 5 bases from V and 1 from J, leaving 8 bases between them. Looked up from germline, CDR1 is DFQATT and CDR2 is SNEGSKA (reference sequence). This chain's CDR3 is CSAPFRNTEAFF. CDR3 DNA (partial): TGCAGTGCTCCGTTCCGGAACACTGAA.

The CDR3 protein is CSARDASPTSRGRETQYF. The sequenced part of the CDR3 DNA is TGCAGTGCTAGAGATGCCAGTCCCACTAGCCGTGGGCGAGAGACC. V usage is TRBV20-1 and J usage is TRBJ2-5, with TRBD2 as a possible D gene (6 bases). The read comes to an end 3 residues before the CDR3 does, leaving the germline J gene to fill in the end. This CDR3 comprises 18 residues. Trimming took off 0 bases at V and 4 bases at J, with 24 bases between the two ends. The germline V gene has CDR1 DFQATT and CDR2 SNEGSKA (reference sequence).

This clone shows up as medium-sized by frequency. The read ends 3 residues shy of where the CDR3 ends; the end is completed using the germline J gene. The rearrangement links TRBV18 to TRBJ1-5; 8 bases map to TRBD1. The CDR3 length is 15 residues. Trimming took 6 bases from V and 2 from J; bases not matched to a gene: 6. Germline V gene data show CDR1 as KGHSH and CDR2 as LQKENI. The CDR3 is CASSLDRGGNQPQHF. CDR3 DNA (partial): TGTGCCAGCTCCCTAGACAGGGGTGGCAATCAGCCC. The whole variable domain, remainder taken from reference TRBV18 and TRBJ1-5, is NAGVMQNPRHLVRRRGQEARLRCSPMKGHSHVYWYRQLPEEGLKFMVYLQKENIIDESGMPKERFSAEFPKEGPSILRIQQVVRGDSAAYFCASSLDRGGNQPQHFGDGTRLSIL.

By frequency, this clone registers medium-sized. The same CDR3 can be traced to other DNA sequences in this sample. The covered CDR3 bases are TGCAGTGGCTCCGGGACAGGGGGAAACACTGAA. This gives the protein CSGSGTGGNTE. In full, the CDR3 reads CSGSGTGGNTEAFF. The chain couples TRBV20-1 to TRBJ1-1; the match to TRBD1 covers 11 bases. The read stops 3 residues short of the end of the CDR3; the missing end is completed from the germline J gene. This CDR3 has 14 amino acids. Germline V CDR1 and CDR2: DFQATT, SNEGSKA (reference sequence). Unmatched junction bases numbered 6, after V lost 7 bases and J lost 2 bases.

This clone is classed as medium-sized by frequency. The CDR3 bases that were read are TGTGCCATCAGTGAGTTGGGACAGACGAACACCGGGGAG. Protein: CAISELGQTNTGE. The CDR3 as a whole reads CAISELGQTNTGELFF. This chain uses TRBV10-3 with TRBJ2-2; TRBD1 aligns across 7 bases. The read finishes 3 residues shy of the CDR3 end, and the germline J gene is used to complete it. This CDR3 spans 16 amino acids. The junction had 2 bases not matched to a gene; V was cut back by 1 base and J by 0 bases. Germline lookup yields CDR1 ENHRY and CDR2 SYGVKD.

As to this clone: The read finishes 3 residues shy of the CDR3 end, and the germline J gene is used to complete it. This sequence joins TRBV20-1 and TRBJ2-1; a weak D match, TRBD2 (5 bases). The CDR3 contains 16 residues. Germline V gene lookup returns CDR1 DFQATT and CDR2 SNEGSKA (reference sequence). The germline V and J ends were trimmed by 3 bases and 8 bases, with 23 bases remaining between them. CDR3 sequence: CSASFPRLLGGDEQFF. CDR3 DNA, as far as it was read: TGCAGTGCTAGTTTCCCCAGGCTCCTCGGAGGAGATGAG.

Comment on this clone: The missing CDR3 end, 3 residues past where the read stops, is filled in from the germline J gene. The rearrangement uses TRBV7-2 and TRBJ2-1, with TRBD2 matching 8 bases. The CDR3 totals 14 residues. Germline CDR1 is SGHTA and CDR2 is FQGNSA. J lost 6 bases, V lost 7 bases, and 8 bases had no gene match. CDR3 in amino acids: CASTLAGVSNEQFF. CDR3 DNA, as far as it was read: TGTGCCAGCACCCTAGCGGGCGTCTCCAATGAG. The full variable domain, rest sourced from reference TRBV7-2 and TRBJ2-1, is GAGVSQSPSNKVTEKGKDVELRCDPISGHTALYWYRQSLGQGLEFLIYFQGNSAPDKSGLPSDRFSAERTGGSVSTLTIQRTQQEDSAVYLCASTLAGVSNEQFFGPGTRLTVL.

This clone is classed as medium-sized by frequency. From the germline J gene comes the end of the CDR3, since the read stops 3 residues before it. The chain carries TRBV12-5 and TRBJ2-4, with 9 bases aligning to TRBD2. The CDR3 totals 20 residues. Germline loops: CDR1 LGHNT, CDR2 FRNRAP. With V trimmed by 1 base and J by 0 bases, 13 bases remained unmatched. The sequenced CDR3 bases are TGTGCTAGTGGTTTGGCCAATGGCGGGGGGGGCACATCAGCCAAAAACATT. Protein: CASGLANGGGGTSAKNI. The CDR3 reads in full as CASGLANGGGGTSAKNIQYF.

Considering frequency, this clone is medium-sized. The read comes to an end 3 residues before the CDR3 does, leaving the germline J gene to fill in the end. Other DNA sequences in the same sample also yield this CDR3. V usage is TRBV5-1 and J usage is TRBJ2-4; D possibly corresponds to TRBD2 (5 bases). V dropped 2 bases and J dropped 0 bases, with 12 bases sitting between them. Looked up from germline, CDR1 is SGHRS and CDR2 is YFSETQ. The CDR3 has 16 residues. This chain's CDR3 is CASSFGETLAKNIQYF. The part of the CDR3 DNA that was read is TGCGCCAGCAGCTTCGGGGAGACCCTAGCCAAAAACATT.

This clone is medium-sized by frequency. The read ends 3 residues shy of where the CDR3 ends; the end is completed using the germline J gene. This chain joins TRBV19 and TRBJ1-5; D is perhaps TRBD1 (5 bases). Per the germline V gene, CDR1 is LNHDA and CDR2 is SQIVND (reference sequence). V lost 6 bases and J 2 bases, leaving 8 bases between the germline ends. The CDR3 is 13 amino acids. CDR3 sequence reads: CASSRVGNQPQHF. CDR3 DNA (partial): TGTGCCAGTAGCAGGGTTGGCAATCAGCCC.

About this clone: One end of the junction does not line up with germline, which may come from a read error. The CDR3 end lies 3 residues beyond the end of the read and is filled in from the germline J gene. V and J are TRBV4-2 and TRBJ2-7; tentative D call: TRBD1 (6 bases). CDR1 is LGHNA, CDR2 YNFKEQ, per germline. CDR3 size: 16 residues. CDR3 protein: CASSEQATGFPYEQYF. The CDR3 bases that were read are TGCGCCAGCAGCGAACAGGCTACAGGGTTCCCCTACGAG.

On this clone itself: Read sequence stops 3 residues before the CDR3 end, and the germline J gene provides the missing end. The chain couples TRBV2 to TRBJ2-5; D is possibly TRBD2 (7 bases). With 2 bases removed from V and 4 bases from J, the gap between germline ends came to 8 bases. Germline lookup yields CDR1 SNHLY and CDR2 FYNNEI. This CDR3 spans 13 amino acids. The sequenced part of the CDR3 DNA is TGTGCCAGCAGTGAAAGGGGGGGAGAGACC. The encoded protein is CASSERGGET. The CDR3 reads in full as CASSERGGETQYF.

Concerning this clone itself: The read falls 3 residues short of the CDR3 end, and the missing part is taken from the germline J gene. The rearrangement uses TRBV6-1 and TRBJ1-5; TRBD1 matches at 8 bases. After removal of 4 bases from V and 6 bases from J, the junction contained 8 bases not matched to a gene. CDR1 is MNHNS and CDR2 is SASEGT in the germline V gene. This CDR3 spans 15 amino acids. The sequenced part of the CDR3 DNA is TGTGCCAGCAGTGGACAGGGGATCCTTAGTCAGCCC. It translates to CASSGQGILSQP. In full, the CDR3 is CASSGQGILSQPQHF.

Partial CDR3 DNA: TGTGCCAGCAGTTCACCTCTGTCCGGGACAGGGGATCAGCCC. Protein: CASSSPLSGTGDQP. The whole CDR3 region reads CASSSPLSGTGDQPQHF. The rearrangement uses TRBV28 and TRBJ1-5; 10 nucleotides line up with TRBD1. The read comes to an end 3 residues before the CDR3 does, leaving the germline J gene to fill in the end. V was pared by 4 bases and J by 5 bases, with 11 bases of the junction left unmatched. This CDR3 has 17 residues. From germline, CDR1 is MDHEN and CDR2 SYDVKM. The entire variable domain, with the rest obtained from reference TRBV28 and TRBJ1-5, is as follows: DVKVTQSSRYLVKRTGEKVFLECVQDMDHENMFWYRQDPGLGLRLIYFSYDVKMKEKGDIPEGYSVSREKKERFSLILESASTNQTSMYLCASSSPLSGTGDQPQHFGDGTRLSIL.

Its frequency marks this clone as medium-sized. With the read ending 3 residues before the CDR3 end, the germline J gene is used to fill in that end. V gene TRBV29-1 combines with J gene TRBJ1-5, with 8 bases fitting TRBD1. Unmatched junction bases numbered 6, after V lost 7 bases and J lost 1 base. The length of the CDR3 is 14 residues. Per germline, CDR1 SQVTM and CDR2 ANQGSEA. The CDR3 loop reads CSAGQGSSNQPQHF. CDR3 bases read: TGCAGCGCTGGACAGGGATCGAGCAATCAGCCC.

About this clone: The observed sequence ends 3 residues before the CDR3 terminus, with the missing tail filled in from the germline J gene. The chain is built from TRBV20-1 and TRBJ2-7; D is uncertain. V lost 3 bases to trimming and J lost 5 bases, with 8 bases between them. Germline V CDR1 and CDR2: DFQATT, SNEGSKA (reference sequence). CDR3 length equals 11 residues. The CDR3 spells CSASLADEQYF. The sequenced part of the CDR3 DNA is TGCAGTGCTAGTTTGGCTGACGAG.